This T cell receptor (beta chain) was profiled in a study of shared clonotypes between healthy human individuals. As for the study in general: Per-donor plates numbered three CD4 naive, three CD4 memory, two CD8 naive and one CD8 memory. Study results and limitations: Naive CD4 clonotypes were shared across a few donors at around 5.4%. Large depth notwithstanding, sorted-subset sequencing proved incomplete by rarefaction.

About this clone: The antigen remains undetermined.

This CDR3 contains 16 residues. V gave up 1 base and J gave up 3 bases, with 14 bases separating them. In germline, CDR1 is MNHNY, CDR2 SVGAGI (reference sequence). Sorted-subset replicate PCR reactions contained 200 ng DNA, corresponding to some 28,000 T cell genomes. The method was immunoSEQ multiplex PCR; TCRdb's version includes in-frame clones alone and lacks a portion of them. In the table there are 300,000 to 400,000 clones, around 67% of which are singletons. Input material: memory CD4+ T cells sorted from blood. Subset reported: CD45RA-negative fraction. This chain joins TRBV6-6 and TRBJ2-3; possibly TRBD1 or TRBD2 for D (5 bases each). The TCR originated in a man aged 25 to 45 in good health. This chain's CDR3 is CASSYWAGAGTDTQYF. The CDR3 DNA follows: TGTGCCAGCAGTTACTGGGCCGGGGCTGGAACAGATACGCAGTATTTT.